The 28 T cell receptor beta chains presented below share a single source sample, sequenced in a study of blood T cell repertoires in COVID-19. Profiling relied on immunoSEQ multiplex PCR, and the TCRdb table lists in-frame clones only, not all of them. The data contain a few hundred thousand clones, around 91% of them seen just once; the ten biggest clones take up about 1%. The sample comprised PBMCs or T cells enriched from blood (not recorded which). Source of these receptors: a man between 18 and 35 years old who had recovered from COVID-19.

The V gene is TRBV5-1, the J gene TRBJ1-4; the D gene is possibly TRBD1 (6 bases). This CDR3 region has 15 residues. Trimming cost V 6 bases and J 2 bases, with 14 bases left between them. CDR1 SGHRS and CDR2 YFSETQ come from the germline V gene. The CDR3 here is CASNSGASTNEKLFF. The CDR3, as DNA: TGCGCCAGCAATTCAGGGGCGTCGACTAATGAAAAACTGTTTTTT.

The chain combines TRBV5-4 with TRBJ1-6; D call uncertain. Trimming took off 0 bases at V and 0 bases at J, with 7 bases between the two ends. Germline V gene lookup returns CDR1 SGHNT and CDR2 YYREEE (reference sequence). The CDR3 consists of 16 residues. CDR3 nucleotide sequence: TGTGCCAGCAGCTTGGGTTCGAGCTCCTATAATTCACCCCTCCACTTT. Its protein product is CASSLGSSSYNSPLHF. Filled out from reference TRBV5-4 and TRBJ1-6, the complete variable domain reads ETGVTQSPTHLIKTRGQQVTLRCSSQSGHNTVSWYQQALGQGPQFIFQYYREEENGRGNFPPRFSGLQFPNYSSELNVNALELDDSALYLCASSLGSSSYNSPLHFGNGTRLTVT.

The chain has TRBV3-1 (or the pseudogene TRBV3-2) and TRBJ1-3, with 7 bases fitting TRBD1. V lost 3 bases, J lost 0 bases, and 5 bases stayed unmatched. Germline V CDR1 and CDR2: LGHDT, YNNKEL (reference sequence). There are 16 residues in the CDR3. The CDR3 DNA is TGTGCCAGCAGCCATAACAGGGGTATCTCTGGAAACACCATATATTTT. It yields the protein CASSHNRGISGNTIYF.

The CDR3 loop reads CASSEGQFNQPQHF. The CDR3 DNA reads as TGTGCCAGCAGTGAGGGGCAGTTCAATCAGCCCCAGCATTTT. The chain links TRBV2 to TRBJ1-5; the D gene is possibly TRBD1 (5 bases). V was cut by 3 bases and J by 3 bases, with 9 bases left in between. Per germline, CDR1 SNHLY and CDR2 FYNNEI. The CDR3 extends over 14 amino acids.

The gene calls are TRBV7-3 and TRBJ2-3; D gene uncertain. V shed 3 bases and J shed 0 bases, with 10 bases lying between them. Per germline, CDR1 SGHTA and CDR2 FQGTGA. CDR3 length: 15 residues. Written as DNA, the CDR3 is TGTGCCAGCAGCTTCGGAGCGCAAAGCACAGATACGCAGTATTTT. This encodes CASSFGAQSTDTQYF.

CDR3 loop: CASSQTDNSYEQYF. DNA for the CDR3: TGTGCCAGCAGCCAAACAGACAACAGCTACGAGCAGTACTTC. V gene TRBV7-2 combines with J gene TRBJ2-7; D unclear. From germline, CDR1 is SGHTA and CDR2 FQGNSA. The CDR3 runs to 14 residues. The ends were cut back, 5 bases at V and 3 bases at J, with 14 bases in the middle.

The CDR3 sequence is CASGQDSSGGYGYTF. The CDR3 nucleotides read TGTGCTAGTGGCCAGGACTCCTCCGGGGGCTATGGCTACACCTTC. The chain carries TRBV12-5 and TRBJ1-2, with D perhaps matching TRBD1 (5 bases). Germline CDR1 LGHNT, CDR2 FRNRAP. V lost 6 bases, J lost 4 bases, and 18 bases lay in between. The CDR3 totals 15 residues.

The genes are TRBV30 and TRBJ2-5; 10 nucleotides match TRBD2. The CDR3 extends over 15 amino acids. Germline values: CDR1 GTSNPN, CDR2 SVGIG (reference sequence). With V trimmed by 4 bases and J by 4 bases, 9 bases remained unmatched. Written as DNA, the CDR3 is TGTGCCTGGATAGGGCTAGCGGGAGTTCTAGAGACCCAGTACTTC. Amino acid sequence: CAWIGLAGVLETQYF.

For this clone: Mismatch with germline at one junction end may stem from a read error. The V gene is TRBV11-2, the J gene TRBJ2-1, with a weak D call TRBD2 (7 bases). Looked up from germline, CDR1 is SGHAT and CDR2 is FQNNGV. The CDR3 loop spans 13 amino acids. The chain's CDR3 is CASSLGGWGGYVF. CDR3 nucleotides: TGTGCCAGCAGCTTAGGAGGCTGGGGGGGCTACGTCTTC.

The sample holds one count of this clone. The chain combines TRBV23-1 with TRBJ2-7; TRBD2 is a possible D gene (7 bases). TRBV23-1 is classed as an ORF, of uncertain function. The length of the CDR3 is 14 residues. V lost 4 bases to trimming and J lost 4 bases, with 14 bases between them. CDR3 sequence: CASSRGGEIYEQYF. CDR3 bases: TGCGCCAGCAGTCGAGGGGGGGAAATATACGAGCAGTACTTC.

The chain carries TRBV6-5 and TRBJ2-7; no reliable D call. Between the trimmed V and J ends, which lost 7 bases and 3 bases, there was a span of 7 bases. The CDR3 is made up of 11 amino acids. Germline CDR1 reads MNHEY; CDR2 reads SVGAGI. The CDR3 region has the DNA TGTGCCAGCACCCCGGGCTACGAGCAGTACTTC. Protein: CASTPGYEQYF.

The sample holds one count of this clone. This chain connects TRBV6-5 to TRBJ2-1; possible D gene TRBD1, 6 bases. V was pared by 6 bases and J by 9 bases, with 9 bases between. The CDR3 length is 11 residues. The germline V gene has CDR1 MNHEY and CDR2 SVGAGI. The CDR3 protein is CASRQGVEQFF. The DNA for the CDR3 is TGTGCCAGCAGACAGGGCGTTGAGCAGTTCTTC.

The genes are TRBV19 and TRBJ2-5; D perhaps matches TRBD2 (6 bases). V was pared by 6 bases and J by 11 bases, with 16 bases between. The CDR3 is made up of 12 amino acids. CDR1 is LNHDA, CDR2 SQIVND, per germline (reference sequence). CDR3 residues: CASRADSGPQYF. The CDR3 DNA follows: TGTGCCAGTAGGGCCGATAGCGGACCTCAGTACTTC.

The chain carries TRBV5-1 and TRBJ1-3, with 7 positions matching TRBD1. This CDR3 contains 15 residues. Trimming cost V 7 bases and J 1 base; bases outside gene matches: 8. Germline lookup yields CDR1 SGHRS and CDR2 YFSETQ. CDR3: CASSPQGVSGNTIYF. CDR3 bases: TGCGCCAGCTCACCCCAGGGGGTATCTGGAAACACCATATATTTT.

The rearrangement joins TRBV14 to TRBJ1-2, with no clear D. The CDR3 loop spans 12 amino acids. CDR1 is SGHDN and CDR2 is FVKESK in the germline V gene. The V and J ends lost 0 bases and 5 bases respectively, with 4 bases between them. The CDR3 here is CASSQERYGYTF. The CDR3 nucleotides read TGTGCCAGCAGCCAAGAACGGTATGGCTACACCTTC.

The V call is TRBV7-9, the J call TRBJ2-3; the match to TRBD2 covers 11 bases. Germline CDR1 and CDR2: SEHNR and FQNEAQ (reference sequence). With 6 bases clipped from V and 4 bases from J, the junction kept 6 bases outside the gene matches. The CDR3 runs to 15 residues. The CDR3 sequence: CASRSLAGGSDTQYF. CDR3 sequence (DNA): TGTGCCAGCAGATCGCTAGCGGGAGGTTCAGATACGCAGTATTTT.

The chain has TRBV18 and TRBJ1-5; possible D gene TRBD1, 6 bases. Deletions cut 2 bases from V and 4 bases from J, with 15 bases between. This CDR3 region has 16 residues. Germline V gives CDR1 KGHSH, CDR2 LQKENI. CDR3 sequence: CASSPNRGGANQPQHF. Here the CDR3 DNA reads TGTGCCAGCTCACCAAATCGGGGGGGGGCTAATCAGCCCCAGCATTTT. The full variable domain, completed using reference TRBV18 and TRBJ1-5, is NAGVMQNPRHLVRRRGQEARLRCSPMKGHSHVYWYRQLPEEGLKFMVYLQKENIIDESGMPKERFSAEFPKEGPSILRIQQVVRGDSAAYFCASSPNRGGANQPQHFGDGTRLSIL.

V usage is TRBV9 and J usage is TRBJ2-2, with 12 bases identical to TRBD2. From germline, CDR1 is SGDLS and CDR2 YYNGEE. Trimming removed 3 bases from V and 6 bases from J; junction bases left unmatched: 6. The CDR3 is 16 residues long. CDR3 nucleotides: TGTGCCAGCAGCGCGCGACTAGCGGGAGCATCCGGGGAGCTGTTTTTT. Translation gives CASSARLAGASGELFF.

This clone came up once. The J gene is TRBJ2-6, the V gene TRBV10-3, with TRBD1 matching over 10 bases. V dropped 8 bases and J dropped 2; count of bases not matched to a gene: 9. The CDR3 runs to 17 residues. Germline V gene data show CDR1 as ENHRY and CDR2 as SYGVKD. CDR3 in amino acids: CAIGLGDRGAGANVLTF. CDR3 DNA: TGTGCCATCGGGCTAGGGGACAGGGGTGCTGGGGCCAACGTCCTGACTTTC.

CDR3 sequence: CASSGASGNENIQYF. The CDR3 coding sequence is TGTGCCAGCAGTGGGGCTAGCGGGAACGAAAACATTCAGTACTTC. V gene TRBV28 combines with J gene TRBJ2-4; 9 nucleotides match TRBD2. Germline V gene sequence: CDR1 MDHEN, CDR2 SYDVKM. V shed 5 bases and J 5 bases; nucleotides not matched to a gene: 7. CDR3 length: 15 residues.

CDR3 region: CASSLSSGGDTGELFF. CDR3 in DNA: TGTGCCAGCAGTTTATCTAGCGGAGGGGACACCGGGGAGCTGTTTTTT. The V gene is TRBV27, the J gene TRBJ2-2; TRBD2 might be the D (6 bases). There are 16 residues in the CDR3. Germline CDR1 and CDR2: MNHEY and SMNVEV (reference sequence). Trimming cost V 0 bases and J 3 bases, with 11 bases left between them.

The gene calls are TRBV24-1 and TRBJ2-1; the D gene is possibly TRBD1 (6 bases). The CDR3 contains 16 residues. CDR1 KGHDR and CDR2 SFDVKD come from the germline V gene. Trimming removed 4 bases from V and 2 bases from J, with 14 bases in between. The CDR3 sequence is CATSDAGTNTYNEQFF. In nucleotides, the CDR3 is TGTGCCACCAGTGACGCCGGGACAAATACCTACAATGAGCAGTTCTTC.

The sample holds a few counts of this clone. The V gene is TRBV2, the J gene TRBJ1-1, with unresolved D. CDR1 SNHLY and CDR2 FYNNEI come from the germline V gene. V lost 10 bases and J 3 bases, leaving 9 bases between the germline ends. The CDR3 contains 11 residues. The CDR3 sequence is CAIYQDTEAFF. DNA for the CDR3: TGTGCCATCTACCAAGACACTGAAGCTTTCTTT.

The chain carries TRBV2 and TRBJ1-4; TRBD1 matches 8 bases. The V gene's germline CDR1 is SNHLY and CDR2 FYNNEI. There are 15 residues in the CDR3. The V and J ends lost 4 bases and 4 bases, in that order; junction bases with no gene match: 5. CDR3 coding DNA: TGTGCCAGCAGTGCTGGACAGGGTGTTAATGAAAAACTGTTTTTT. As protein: CASSAGQGVNEKLFF.

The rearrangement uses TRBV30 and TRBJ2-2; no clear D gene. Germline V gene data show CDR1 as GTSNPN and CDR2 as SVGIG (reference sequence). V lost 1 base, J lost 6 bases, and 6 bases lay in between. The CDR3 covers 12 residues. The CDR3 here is CAWSGNSGELFF. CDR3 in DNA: TGTGCCTGGAGTGGTAACTCCGGGGAGCTGTTTTTT.

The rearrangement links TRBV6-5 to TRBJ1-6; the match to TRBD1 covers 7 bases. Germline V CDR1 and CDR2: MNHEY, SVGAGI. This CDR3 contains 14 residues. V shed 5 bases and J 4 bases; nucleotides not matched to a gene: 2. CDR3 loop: CASSRDRYNSPLHF. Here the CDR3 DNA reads TGTGCCAGCAGTCGGGACAGATATAATTCACCCCTCCACTTT.

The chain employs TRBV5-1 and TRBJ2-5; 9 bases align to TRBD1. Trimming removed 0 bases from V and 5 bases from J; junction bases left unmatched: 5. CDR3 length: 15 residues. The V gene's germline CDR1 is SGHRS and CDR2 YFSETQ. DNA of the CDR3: TGCGCCAGCAGCTTGGGGGACAGGGAAGGGGAGACCCAGTACTTC. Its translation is CASSLGDREGETQYF.

The CDR3 here is CASSPSGGNTGELFF. CDR3 nucleotide sequence: TGTGCCAGCTCCCCGTCCGGGGGAAACACCGGGGAGCTGTTTTTT. The gene calls are TRBV18 and TRBJ2-2; possible D gene TRBD2, 6 bases. Trimming shortened V by 6 bases and J by 2 bases, and 13 bases separated the two germline ends. CDR3 length equals 15 residues. From germline, CDR1 is KGHSH and CDR2 LQKENI.